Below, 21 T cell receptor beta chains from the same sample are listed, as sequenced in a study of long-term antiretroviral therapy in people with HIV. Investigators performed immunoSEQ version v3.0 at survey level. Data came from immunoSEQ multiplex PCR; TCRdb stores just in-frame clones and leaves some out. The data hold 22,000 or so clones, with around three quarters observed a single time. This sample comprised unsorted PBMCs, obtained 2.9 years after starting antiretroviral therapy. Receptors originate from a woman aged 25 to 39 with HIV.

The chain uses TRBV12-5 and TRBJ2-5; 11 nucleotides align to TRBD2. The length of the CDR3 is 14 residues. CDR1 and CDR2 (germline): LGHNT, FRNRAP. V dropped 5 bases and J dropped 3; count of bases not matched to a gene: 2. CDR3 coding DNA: TGTGCTAGTGGTCCGGGACTAGCGGAAGAGACCCAGTACTTC. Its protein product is CASGPGLAEETQYF. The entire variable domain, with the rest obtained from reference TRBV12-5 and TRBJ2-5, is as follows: DARVTQTPRHKVTEMGQEVTMRCQPILGHNTVFWYRQTMMQGLELLAYFRNRAPLDDSGMPKDRFSAEMPDATLATLKIQPSEPRDSAVYFCASGPGLAEETQYFGPGTRLLVL.

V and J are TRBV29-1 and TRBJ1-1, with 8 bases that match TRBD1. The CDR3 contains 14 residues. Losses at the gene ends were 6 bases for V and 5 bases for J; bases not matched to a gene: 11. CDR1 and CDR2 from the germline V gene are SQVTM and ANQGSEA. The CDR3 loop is CSVGQGRVGTEAFF. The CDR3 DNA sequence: TGCAGCGTCGGACAGGGCCGAGTCGGGACTGAAGCTTTCTTT.

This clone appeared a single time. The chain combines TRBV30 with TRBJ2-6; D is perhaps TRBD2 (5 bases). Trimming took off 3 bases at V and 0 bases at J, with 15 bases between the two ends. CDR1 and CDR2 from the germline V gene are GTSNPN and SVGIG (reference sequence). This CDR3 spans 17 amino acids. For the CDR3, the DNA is TGTGCCTGGAGACCCGGGATATTACGCTCTGGGGCCAACGTCCTGACTTTC. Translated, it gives CAWRPGILRSGANVLTF.

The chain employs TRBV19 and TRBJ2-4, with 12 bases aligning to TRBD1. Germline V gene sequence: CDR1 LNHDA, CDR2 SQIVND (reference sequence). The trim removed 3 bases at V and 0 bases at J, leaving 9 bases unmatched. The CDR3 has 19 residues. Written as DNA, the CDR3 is TGTGCCAGTAGTATTGGGGGACAGGGGGCGAATCTAGCCAAAAACATTCAGTACTTC. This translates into CASSIGGQGANLAKNIQYF.

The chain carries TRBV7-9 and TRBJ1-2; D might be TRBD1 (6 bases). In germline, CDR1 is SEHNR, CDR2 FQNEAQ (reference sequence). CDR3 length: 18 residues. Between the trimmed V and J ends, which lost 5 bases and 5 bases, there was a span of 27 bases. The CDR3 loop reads CASSTIPEQGRAGYGYTF. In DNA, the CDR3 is TGTGCCAGCAGCACAATACCAGAACAGGGTCGGGCAGGGTATGGCTACACCTTC.

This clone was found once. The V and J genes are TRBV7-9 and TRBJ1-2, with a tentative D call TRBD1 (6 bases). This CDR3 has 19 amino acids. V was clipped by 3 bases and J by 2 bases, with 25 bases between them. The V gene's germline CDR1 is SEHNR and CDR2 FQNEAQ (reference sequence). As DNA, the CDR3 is TGTGCCAGCAGCTTTTTTACCAGCCGGGGGCAAATTAAAAACTATGGCTACACCTTC. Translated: CASSFFTSRGQIKNYGYTF.

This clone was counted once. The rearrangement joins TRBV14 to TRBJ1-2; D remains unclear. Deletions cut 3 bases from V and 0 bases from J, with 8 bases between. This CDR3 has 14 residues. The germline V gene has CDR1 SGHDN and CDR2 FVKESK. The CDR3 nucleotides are TGTGCCAGCAGCCAGCTTGGGACTAACTATGGCTACACCTTC. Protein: CASSQLGTNYGYTF. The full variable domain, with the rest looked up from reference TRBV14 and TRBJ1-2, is EAGVTQFPSHSVIEKGQTVTLRCDPISGHDNLYWYRRVMGKEIKFLLHFVKESKQDESGMPNNRFLAERTGGTYSTLKVQPAELEDSGVYFCASSQLGTNYGYTFGSGTRLTVV.

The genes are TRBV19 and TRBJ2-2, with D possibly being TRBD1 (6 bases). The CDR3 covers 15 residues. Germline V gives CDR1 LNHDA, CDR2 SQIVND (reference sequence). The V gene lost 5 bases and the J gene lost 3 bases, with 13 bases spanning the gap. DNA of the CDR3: TGTGCCAGTAGTCCCGGACAGATACACACCGGGGAGCTGTTTTTT. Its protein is CASSPGQIHTGELFF. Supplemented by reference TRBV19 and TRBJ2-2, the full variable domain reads DGGITQSPKYLFRKEGQNVTLSCEQNLNHDAMYWYRQDPGQGLRLIYYSQIVNDFQKGDIAEGYSVSREKKESFPLTVTSAQKNPTAFYLCASSPGQIHTGELFFGEGSRLTVL.

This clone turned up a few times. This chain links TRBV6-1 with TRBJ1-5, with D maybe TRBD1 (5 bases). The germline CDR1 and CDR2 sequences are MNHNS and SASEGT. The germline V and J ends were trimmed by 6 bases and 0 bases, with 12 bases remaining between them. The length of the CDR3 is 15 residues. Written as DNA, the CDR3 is TGTGCCAGCAGCCCCGACAGATATAGCAATCAGCCCCAGCATTTT. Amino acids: CASSPDRYSNQPQHF.

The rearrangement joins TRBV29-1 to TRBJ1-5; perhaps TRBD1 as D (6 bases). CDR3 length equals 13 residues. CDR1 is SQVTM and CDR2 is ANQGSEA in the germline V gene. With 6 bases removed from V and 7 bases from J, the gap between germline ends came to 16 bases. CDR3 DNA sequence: TGCAGCGTCGAAAACACCAGGGGACAGCCCCAGCATTTT. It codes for CSVENTRGQPQHF.

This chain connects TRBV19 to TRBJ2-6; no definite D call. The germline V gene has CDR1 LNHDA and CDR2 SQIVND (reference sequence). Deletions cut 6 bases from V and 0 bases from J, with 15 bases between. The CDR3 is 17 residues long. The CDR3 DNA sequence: TGTGCCAGTAGCCTGCCTGATAGGACCTCTGGGGCCAACGTCCTGACTTTC. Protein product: CASSLPDRTSGANVLTF. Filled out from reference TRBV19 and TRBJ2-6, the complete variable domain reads DGGITQSPKYLFRKEGQNVTLSCEQNLNHDAMYWYRQDPGQGLRLIYYSQIVNDFQKGDIAEGYSVSREKKESFPLTVTSAQKNPTAFYLCASSLPDRTSGANVLTFGAGSRLTVL.

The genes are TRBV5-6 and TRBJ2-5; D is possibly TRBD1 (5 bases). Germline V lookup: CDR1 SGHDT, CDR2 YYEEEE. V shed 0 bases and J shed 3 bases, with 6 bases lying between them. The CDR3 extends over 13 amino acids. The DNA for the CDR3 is TGTGCCAGCAGCTTGGTAGGGGAAGAGACCCAGTACTTC. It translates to CASSLVGEETQYF.

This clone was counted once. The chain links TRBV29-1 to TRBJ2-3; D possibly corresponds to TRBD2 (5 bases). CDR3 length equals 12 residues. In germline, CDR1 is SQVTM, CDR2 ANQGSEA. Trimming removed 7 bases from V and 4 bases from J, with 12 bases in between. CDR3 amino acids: CSADRGSDTQYF. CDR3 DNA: TGCAGCGCTGACCGAGGGTCAGATACGCAGTATTTT.

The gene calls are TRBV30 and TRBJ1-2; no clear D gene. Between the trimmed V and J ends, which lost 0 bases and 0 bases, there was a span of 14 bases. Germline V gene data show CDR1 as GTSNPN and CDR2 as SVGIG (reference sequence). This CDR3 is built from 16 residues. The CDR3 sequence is CAWSVARPLANYGYTF. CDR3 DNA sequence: TGTGCCTGGAGTGTGGCAAGGCCCCTAGCTAACTATGGCTACACCTTC.

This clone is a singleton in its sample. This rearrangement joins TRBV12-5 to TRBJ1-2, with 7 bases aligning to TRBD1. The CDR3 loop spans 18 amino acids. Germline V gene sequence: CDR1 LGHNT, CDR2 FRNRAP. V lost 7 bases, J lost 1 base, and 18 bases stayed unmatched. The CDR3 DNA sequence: TGTGCTAGTGCCTCCGACGGGGTAGGGGGCTCCTTTAACTATGGCTACACCTTC. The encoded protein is CASASDGVGGSFNYGYTF. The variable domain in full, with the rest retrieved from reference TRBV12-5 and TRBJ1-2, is DARVTQTPRHKVTEMGQEVTMRCQPILGHNTVFWYRQTMMQGLELLAYFRNRAPLDDSGMPKDRFSAEMPDATLATLKIQPSEPRDSAVYFCASASDGVGGSFNYGYTFGSGTRLTVV.

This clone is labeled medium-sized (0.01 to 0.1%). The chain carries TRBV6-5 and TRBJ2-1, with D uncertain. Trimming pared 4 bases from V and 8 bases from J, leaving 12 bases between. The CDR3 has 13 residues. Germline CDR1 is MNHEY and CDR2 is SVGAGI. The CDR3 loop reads CASSLASGYEQFF. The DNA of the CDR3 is TGTGCCAGCAGTTTAGCCTCGGGTTATGAGCAGTTCTTC.

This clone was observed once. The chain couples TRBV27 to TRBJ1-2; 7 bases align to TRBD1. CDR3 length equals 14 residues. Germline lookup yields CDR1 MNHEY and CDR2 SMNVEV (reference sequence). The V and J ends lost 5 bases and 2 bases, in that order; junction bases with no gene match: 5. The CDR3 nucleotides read TGTGCCAGCAGTCCCCCGGACAGGAACTATGGCTACACCTTC. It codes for CASSPPDRNYGYTF.

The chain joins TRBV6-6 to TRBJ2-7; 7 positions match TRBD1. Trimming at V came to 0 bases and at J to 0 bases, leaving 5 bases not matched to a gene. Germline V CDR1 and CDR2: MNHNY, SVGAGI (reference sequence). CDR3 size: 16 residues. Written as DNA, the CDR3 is TGTGCCAGCAGTTACTCTCTCGGACAGGCCTCCTACGAGCAGTACTTC. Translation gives CASSYSLGQASYEQYF.

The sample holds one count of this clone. Written as DNA, the CDR3 is TGTGCCAGCAGTTCATCGACGGCAGGCTCTGGAAACACCATATATTTT. This gives the protein CASSSSTAGSGNTIYF. V gene TRBV27 combines with J gene TRBJ1-3; D unresolved. The CDR3 is 16 amino acids. Trimming stripped 4 bases from V and 0 bases from J, with 13 bases between. Germline V gene sequence: CDR1 MNHEY, CDR2 SMNVEV (reference sequence).

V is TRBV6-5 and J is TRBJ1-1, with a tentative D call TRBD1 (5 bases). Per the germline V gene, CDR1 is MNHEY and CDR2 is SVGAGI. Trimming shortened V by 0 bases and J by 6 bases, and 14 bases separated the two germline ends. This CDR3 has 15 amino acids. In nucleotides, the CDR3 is TGTGCCAGCAGTTACTCGACCCGGGGGAAGGCTGAAGCTTTCTTT. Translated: CASSYSTRGKAEAFF.

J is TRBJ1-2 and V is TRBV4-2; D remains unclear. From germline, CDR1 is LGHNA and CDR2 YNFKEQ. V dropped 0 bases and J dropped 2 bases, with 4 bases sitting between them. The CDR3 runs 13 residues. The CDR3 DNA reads TGTGCCAGCAGCCAAGAACGGAACTATGGCTACACCTTC. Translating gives CASSQERNYGYTF.